This paragraph covers one TCR beta chain sequence. This receptor's antigen is unknown. Within one base of it there is no much larger clone, and no base qualities were kept. The CDR3, from cysteine to phenylalanine, totals 20 residues. Left in the record is the CDR3 DNA by itself, 60 bases read in frame from the first base. The germline V gene encodes CDR1 SEHNR and CDR2 FQNEAQ (reference sequence). Germline trimming amounts to 5 bases on V and 3 bases on J, with 17 as the count of junction bases outside the gene matches. Sequencing relied on an Illumina NovaSeq 6000. TCRalpha and TCRbeta cDNA libraries were constructed by 5'RACE with constant-segment primers, with sample barcodes and unique molecular identifiers being introduced. RNA was extracted from every sample with Trizol reagent. Libraries were amplified in two PCR steps, with a second sample barcode and Illumina TruSeq adapters added in the second step. Sequencing of the libraries was done on an Illumina NovaSeq, producing 2 x 150 bp paired-end reads. As for the authors' bioinformatics: Demultiplexing of reads and collapsing into UMI-guided consensus sequences were performed with migec v1.2.7. Using mixcr v2.1.11, the UMI consensuses were aligned to TRA and TRB V and J templates and assembled into clonotypes. A clonotype was counted as expanded or contracted only when both edgeR and NoisET called the clonotype significant, with the noise models trained on biological replicates. For edgeR calls, the thresholds were a false discovery rate-adjusted p below 0.01 and a log2 fold-change of 1. As an exploratory analysis of dynamics, max-normalized trajectories of the 1000 most abundant clonotypes were examined by PCA with hierarchical clustering. Each responding clone was given a CD4 or CD8 phenotype based on the CD4+ and CD8+ repertoires, which had been sequenced separately. TCRdb trimmed the raw reads at Q25, called clones with MiXCR and kept productive beta chains. Every distinct CDR3 protein forms one entry, paired with its most common genes and DNA. These V and J calls are TCRdb output, not the study's own analysis. The sample records around 370,000 distinct CDR3 sequences, under 25% of which are singletons. The ten largest account for around an eighth of the sample.

This sample was included in a study of T-cell memory formation after mild COVID-19 (dated by TCRdb to about 2021). Concerning the study at large: TCR sequence clusters from the two donors were largely donor specific. The cohort comprised two young, previously healthy adult volunteers, one female and one male. Longitudinal TCRalpha and TCRbeta repertoire sequencing tracked T-cell clones expanding and contracting after mild COVID-19 in a couple of donors. On the study overall, not on this receptor specifically: Contracting CD4+ clones were located mainly in the CM and EM memory subsets, whereas CD8+ clones were found to be enriched in EMRA. Clones that contracted from day 15 to 85 showed balanced CD4/CD8 phenotypes, whereas a second wave of clones that expanded from day 15 to 37 leaned towards CD4+. Whether the second-wave clones peaking on day 37 were SARS-CoV-2 specific was not confirmed. Some responding clones were found in pre-infection memory, which suggests that pre-existing cross-reactive memory T cells took part in the SARS-CoV-2 response. The study included only two mild cases, and larger cohorts that include severe cases with pre-infection samples were judged to be necessary.

Ficoll-Paque density gradient centrifugation was the method used to isolate PBMCs. Sequences were obtained from PBMCs or a T cell subset sorted from them (not recorded which). The chain employs TRBV7-9 and TRBJ2-6; TRBD1 matches 9 bases in the middle. The sequence derives from an adult woman who had mild COVID-19 (a few samples of this study predate the infection). The sample titles of this study are shuffled in the database, so cell type and time point are left out; the donor was told from shared clones. For the CDR3, the sequence is CASSERWDRVAPGGANVLTF. The DNA is TGTGCCAGCAGCGAGAGGTGGGACAGGGTAGCCCCAGGTGGGGCCAACGTCCTGACTTTC. Outside the CDR3, residues come from the reference TRBV7-9 and TRBJ2-6 proteins, so the full variable domain is: DTGVSQNPRHKITKRGQNVTFRCDPISEHNRLYWYRQTLGQGPEFLTYFQNEAQLEKSRLLSDRFSAERPKGSFSTLEIQRTEQGDSAMYLCASSERWDRVAPGGANVLTFGAGSRLTVL.